Following are 11 T cell receptor beta chains from one sample sequenced in a study of T cell repertoires in cytomegalovirus infection. These receptors have no identified antigens. TCRdb re-derived calls from the reads in MiXCR, one entry per CDR3 protein. The data hold roughly 280,000 distinct CDR3 sequences, with about 20% observed a single time. The sequencing here drew on cultured PBMCs, taken from culture after CMV antigen stimulation. The receptors were gathered from a human donor in good health (CMV status not recorded). Some clones in this sample may be carry-over from other donors' samples.

The rearrangement uses TRBV2 and TRBJ2-1; D not certain. The CDR3 is made up of 15 amino acids. The germline CDR1 and CDR2 sequences are SNHLY and FYNNEI. The ends were cut back, 6 bases at V and 0 bases at J, with 12 bases in the middle. CDR3 in amino acids: CASRALLNSYNEQFF. CDR3 sequence (DNA): TGTGCCAGCAGGGCCCTCCTTAACTCCTACAATGAGCAGTTCTTC. Full variable domain (missing parts from reference TRBV2 and TRBJ2-1): EPEVTQTPSHQVTQMGQEVILRCVPISNHLYFYWYRQILGQKVEFLVSFYNNEISEKSEIFDDQFSVERPDGSNFTLKIRSTKLEDSAMYFCASRALLNSYNEQFFGPGTRLTVL.

The J gene is TRBJ2-1, the V gene TRBV6-5; 9 nucleotides line up with TRBD2. This CDR3 region has 16 residues. With V trimmed by 6 bases and J by 0 bases, 6 bases remained unmatched. The germline V gene has CDR1 MNHEY and CDR2 SVGAGI. CDR3 DNA sequence: TGTGCCAGCAGGCCGACTAGCGGAATCTCCTACAATGAGCAGTTCTTC. It yields the protein CASRPTSGISYNEQFF.

This clonotype was seen a few times. The chain recombines TRBV19 with TRBJ2-1; D uncertain. V was trimmed by 8 bases and J by 8 bases, leaving 19 bases between them. CDR3 length: 14 residues. Germline CDR1 is LNHDA and CDR2 is SQIVND (reference sequence). CDR3 sequence reads: CASSHYEVWDEQFF. CDR3 in DNA: TGTGCCAGTTCTCACTATGAGGTGTGGGATGAGCAGTTCTTC.

The chain has TRBV27 and TRBJ2-1; possibly TRBD2 for D (6 bases). Germline CDR1 MNHEY, CDR2 SMNVEV (reference sequence). The length of the CDR3 is 13 residues. V was pared by 9 bases and J by 9 bases, with 18 bases between. CDR3 coding DNA: TGTGCCAGGTCCTTGGGGAAGGAGGGTGAGCAGTTCTTC. Amino acid sequence: CARSLGKEGEQFF.

A single count supports this clonotype. This chain uses TRBV5-4 with TRBJ2-3; maybe TRBD1 (6 bases). Germline lookup yields CDR1 SGHNT and CDR2 YYREEE (reference sequence). The ends were cut back, 4 bases at V and 4 bases at J, with 13 bases in the middle. This CDR3 is 14 amino acids long. CDR3: CASSGGGLADTQYF. The CDR3 bases are TGTGCCAGCAGCGGGGGCGGGTTGGCAGATACGCAGTATTTT.

J is TRBJ1-3 and V is TRBV28; the D gene is possibly TRBD1 (5 bases). The germline V and J ends were trimmed by 7 bases and 2 bases, with 12 bases remaining between them. This CDR3 spans 14 amino acids. Germline CDR1 and CDR2: MDHEN and SYDVKM. CDR3 DNA: TGTGCCAGCAACCTGAGGGGACCTGGAAACACCATATATTTT. Translation gives CASNLRGPGNTIYF.

This clonotype was recorded many times. The rearrangement uses TRBV10-3 and TRBJ1-1, with a weak D call TRBD1 (5 bases). Germline values: CDR1 ENHRY, CDR2 SYGVKD. The V gene lost 6 bases and the J gene lost 1 base, with 12 bases spanning the gap. The CDR3 extends over 14 amino acids. The CDR3 is CAIRGTGKNTEAFF. The CDR3 region has the DNA TGTGCCATCAGAGGGACGGGAAAGAACACTGAAGCTTTCTTT.

The chain couples TRBV5-4 to TRBJ2-3; TRBD2 aligns across 8 bases. The CDR3 loop spans 14 amino acids. Trimming took 2 bases from V and 5 from J; bases not matched to a gene: 4. Germline CDR1 SGHNT, CDR2 YYREEE (reference sequence). The CDR3 DNA follows: TGTGCCAGCAGCTTCGGGGGGGCGGGAGATACGCAGTATTTT. Protein product: CASSFGGAGDTQYF.

The J gene is TRBJ2-7, the V gene TRBV7-6, with 9 nucleotides matching TRBD2. This CDR3 region has 17 residues. V lost 0 bases, J lost 3 bases, and 9 bases stayed unmatched. CDR1 is SGHVS and CDR2 is FNYEAQ in the germline V gene. The DNA of the CDR3 is TGTGCCAGCAGCTTAGCCCCAGGCGGGAGGGCCGTCTACGAGCAGTACGTC. It encodes CASSLAPGGRAVYEQYV.

This clonotype turned up a few times. CDR3 residues: CASKLAGNNEQFF. CDR3 DNA sequence: TGCGCCAGCAAGTTAGCGGGAAACAATGAGCAGTTCTTC. V is TRBV5-1 and J is TRBJ2-1; 8 bases map to TRBD2. The V segment lost 6 bases and the J segment 5 bases; nucleotides outside the gene matches: 4. Germline V gene lookup returns CDR1 SGHRS and CDR2 YFSETQ. This CDR3 has 13 amino acids.

The chain joins TRBV6-5 to TRBJ1-5; D unclear. Germline loops: CDR1 MNHEY, CDR2 SVGAGI. The germline V and J ends were trimmed by 0 bases and 6 bases, with 9 bases remaining between them. The CDR3 has 14 amino acids. The CDR3 nucleotides are TGTGCCAGCAGTTACTCGGGGAGGGTTCAGCCCCAGCATTTT. It specifies CASSYSGRVQPQHF.